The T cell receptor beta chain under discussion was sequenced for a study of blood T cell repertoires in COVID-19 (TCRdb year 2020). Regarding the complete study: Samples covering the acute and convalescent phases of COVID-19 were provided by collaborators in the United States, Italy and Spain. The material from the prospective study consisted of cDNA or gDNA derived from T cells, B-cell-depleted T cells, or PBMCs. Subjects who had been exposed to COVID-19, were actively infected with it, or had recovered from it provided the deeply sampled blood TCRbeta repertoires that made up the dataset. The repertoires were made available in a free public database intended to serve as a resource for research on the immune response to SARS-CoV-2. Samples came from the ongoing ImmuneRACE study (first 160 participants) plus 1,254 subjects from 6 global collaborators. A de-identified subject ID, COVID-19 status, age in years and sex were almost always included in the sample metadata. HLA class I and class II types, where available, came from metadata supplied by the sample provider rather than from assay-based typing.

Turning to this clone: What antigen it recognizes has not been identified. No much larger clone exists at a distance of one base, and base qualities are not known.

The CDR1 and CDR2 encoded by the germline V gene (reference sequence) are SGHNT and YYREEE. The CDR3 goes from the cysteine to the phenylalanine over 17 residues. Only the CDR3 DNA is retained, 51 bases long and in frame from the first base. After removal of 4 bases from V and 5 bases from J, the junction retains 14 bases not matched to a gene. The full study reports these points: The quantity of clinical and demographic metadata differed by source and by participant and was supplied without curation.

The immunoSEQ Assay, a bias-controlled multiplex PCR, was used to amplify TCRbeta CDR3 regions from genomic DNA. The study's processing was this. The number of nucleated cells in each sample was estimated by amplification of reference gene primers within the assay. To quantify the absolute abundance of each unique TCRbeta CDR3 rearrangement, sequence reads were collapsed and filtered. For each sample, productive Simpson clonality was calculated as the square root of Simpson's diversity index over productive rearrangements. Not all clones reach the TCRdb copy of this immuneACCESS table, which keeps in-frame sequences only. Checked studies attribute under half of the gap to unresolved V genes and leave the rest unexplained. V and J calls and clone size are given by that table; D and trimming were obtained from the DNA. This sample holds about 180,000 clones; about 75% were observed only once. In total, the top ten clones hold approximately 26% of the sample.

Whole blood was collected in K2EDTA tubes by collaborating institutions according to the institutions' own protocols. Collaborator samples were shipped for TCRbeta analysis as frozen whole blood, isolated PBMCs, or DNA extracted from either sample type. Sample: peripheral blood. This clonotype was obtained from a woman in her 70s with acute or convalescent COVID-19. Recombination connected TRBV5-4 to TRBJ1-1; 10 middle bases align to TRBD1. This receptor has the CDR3 CASSPPGQGLLGTEAFF. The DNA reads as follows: TGTGCCAGCAGCCCTCCGGGACAGGGGCTATTAGGAACTGAAGCTTTCTTT.